This T cell receptor (beta chain) stems from a study of T cell repertoires in cytomegalovirus infection. Whole-study context: The study used recently identified HLA-C-restricted and well-studied HLA-B-restricted CMV epitopes. Matching HLA type, along with CMV infection, was indicated by public TCR beta signatures.

Study conclusions and caveats: There were carriers of CMV plus the relevant HLA, and cumulative public TCR beta family frequency identified them. It was HLA-C-restricted CMV-specific TCR beta clonotypes that dominated the response ex vivo.

On this clonotype: Its antigen is unidentified.

Germline CDR1 is SGHTA and CDR2 is FQGNSA. Trimming shortened V by 2 bases and J by 2 bases, and 8 bases separated the two germline ends. This CDR3 is 14 amino acids long. TCRdb fed the reads into MiXCR, producing one record per CDR3 protein. The repertoire holds 450,000 to 600,000 distinct CDR3 sequences, with about 42% as singletons. V and J are TRBV7-2 and TRBJ2-3; D call uncertain. This clonotype was sampled from a human donor in good health (CMV status not recorded). Some clones in this sample may be carry-over from other donors' samples. The source was cultured PBMCs, collected from culture after CMV antigen stimulation. The CDR3 DNA follows: TGTGCCAGCAGCTTACAGCGCTACACAGATACGCAGTATTTT. Translated, it gives CASSLQRYTDTQYF.